The rows below give T cell receptor beta chains drawn from one sample of a study of shared clonotypes between healthy human individuals. Assay: immunoSEQ multiplex PCR; the TCRdb copy retains only in-frame clones and omits some. The table has 2.5 million or so clones, around 90% seen once; the top ten hold 0.11% to 0.15%. The specimen was naive CD4+ T cells sorted from blood. Source of these receptors: a man aged 18 to 29 in good health. CDR3s include the opening cysteine and the closing phenylalanine or tryptophan. D genes are given only for firm matches. Clone size is stated in some rows and not others, as once, few, many or a class when expanded.

cdr3_nt: TGTGCCAGCAGCTTAGTAAACTATAATTCACCCCTCCACTTT
cdr3_aa: CASSLVNYNSPLHF
clone_size: .
d_call: .
v_call: TRBV7-2
j_call: TRBJ1-6

cdr3_nt: TGTGCCAGCACCCTAGGGACAGGGGGAGGAGGTAATAGCAATCAGCCCCAGCATTTT
cdr3_aa: CASTLGTGGGGNSNQPQHF
clone_size: .
d_call: TRBD1
v_call: TRBV2
j_call: TRBJ1-5

cdr3_nt: TGTGCCAGCAGTTTAGACGGAGGGGGACTTAGGACTTTCTTT
cdr3_aa: CASSLDGGGLRTFF
clone_size: once
d_call: .
v_call: TRBV27
j_call: TRBJ1-1

cdr3_nt: TGTGCCAGCAGCCCCGGGACAGGGGATGGCTACACCTTC
cdr3_aa: CASSPGTGDGYTF
clone_size: .
d_call: TRBD1
v_call: TRBV6-6
j_call: TRBJ1-2

cdr3_nt: TGTGCCAGCAGCGGGGGGACAGCGAATCAGCCCCAGCATTTT
cdr3_aa: CASSGGTANQPQHF
clone_size: .
d_call: TRBD1
v_call: TRBV5-8
j_call: TRBJ1-5

cdr3_nt: TGTGCCAGCAGCTTGGCCGGGACATGGAATGAAAAACTGTTTTTT
cdr3_aa: CASSLAGTWNEKLFF
clone_size: .
d_call: .
v_call: TRBV5-6
j_call: TRBJ1-4

cdr3_nt: TGTGCCATCAGCCTGGACAGCCAGAAGAGAGGCCAGTACTTC
cdr3_aa: CAISLDSQKRGQYF
clone_size: .
d_call: .
v_call: TRBV10-3
j_call: TRBJ2-5

cdr3_nt: TGTGCCAGCAGCTTCGCAGATATCAGCCCCCAGCATTTT
cdr3_aa: CASSFADISPQHF
clone_size: .
d_call: .
v_call: TRBV11-2
j_call: TRBJ1-5

cdr3_nt: TGTGCCAGCAGCTTGGGGAGTCCTTCCGTTTTTGAGCAGTTCTTC
cdr3_aa: CASSLGSPSVFEQFF
clone_size: .
d_call: .
v_call: TRBV5-6
j_call: TRBJ2-1

cdr3_nt: TGTGCCAGCAGCTGGAGATTAGCGGGGGGAGAGACCCAGTACTTC
cdr3_aa: CASSWRLAGGETQYF
clone_size: .
d_call: TRBD2
v_call: TRBV7-2
j_call: TRBJ2-5

cdr3_nt: TGCAGCGTTGCCCCCGGGACAGTAGATACGCAGTATTTT
cdr3_aa: CSVAPGTVDTQYF
clone_size: .
d_call: TRBD1
v_call: TRBV29-1
j_call: TRBJ2-3

cdr3_nt: TGTGCCTGGAGCCCTGGACTCAAGATTCAAGAGACCCAGTACTTC
cdr3_aa: CAWSPGLKIQETQYF
clone_size: .
d_call: .
v_call: TRBV30
j_call: TRBJ2-5

cdr3_nt: TGTGCCAGCAGTCACAGGGGAACTGAAGCTTTCTTT
cdr3_aa: CASSHRGTEAFF
clone_size: .
d_call: TRBD1
v_call: TRBV2
j_call: TRBJ1-1

cdr3_nt: TGCGCCAGCAGCTTAGACAGGGGGCTTGGGGCCAACGTCCTGACTTTC
cdr3_aa: CASSLDRGLGANVLTF
clone_size: once
d_call: TRBD1
v_call: TRBV5-1
j_call: TRBJ2-6

cdr3_nt: TGTGCCAGTAGTATAGTGGGAGCTAACTATGGCTACACCTTC
cdr3_aa: CASSIVGANYGYTF
clone_size: once
d_call: .
v_call: TRBV19
j_call: TRBJ1-2

cdr3_nt: TGTGCCAGCAGTGAACTAGGGCAGTACTTC
cdr3_aa: CASSELGQYF
clone_size: .
d_call: .
v_call: TRBV6-1
j_call: TRBJ2-7

cdr3_nt: TGCGCCAGCAGCCTAACGGTTACTAGCGGGAGTAATCGCAATGAGCAGTTCTTC
cdr3_aa: CASSLTVTSGSNRNEQFF
clone_size: once
d_call: TRBD2
v_call: TRBV4-3
j_call: TRBJ2-1